Described below is a single T cell receptor beta chain sequence and its context. The data stem from a study of PD-1 blockade in classical Hodgkin lymphoma. After removal of 3 bases from V and 2 bases from J, the junction contained 5 bases not matched to a gene. The CDR3 covers 16 residues. In germline, CDR1 is SGHRS, CDR2 YFSETQ. Time point: cycle 4 day 1 (C4D1), after less than 7 weeks of nivolumab. There was relapse after autologous stem cell transplantation in every patient, and there was variation in brentuximab vedotin exposure. Method: immunoSEQ multiplex PCR; TCRdb's copy keeps in-frame clones and lacks some. The profile shows tens of thousands of clones, roughly 85% of them singletons.

The chain links TRBV5-1 to TRBJ2-7; 13 bases line up with TRBD2. The clonotype was recovered from a human donor with classical Hodgkin lymphoma. The material sequenced was peripheral blood mononuclear cells (PBMCs), taken before the fourth cycle of nivolumab. CDR3 in DNA: TGCGCCAGCAGCTCGGGACTAGCGGGGAAACCCTACGAGCAGTACTTC. Translating gives CASSSGLAGKPYEQYF.